This is a list of T cell receptor beta chains from one sample in a study of cytomegalovirus exposure and HLA in healthy donors. The data were produced by immunoSEQ multiplex PCR, yet TCRdb's version contains in-frame clones alone and is incomplete. The sample gives some 85,000 clones, approximately 71% of which show up once; less than 4.5% is in the top ten. Sequencing was done on a sample of PBMCs. The receptor source for this set is a man aged 30 to 45 in good health and CMV-seronegative. Each CDR3 is given with its conserved first and last residue. D genes are given only for firm matches. The size of a clone is reported for some rows only, either as once, few or many, or as a class for expanded clones.

j_call,v_call,clone_size,d_call,cdr3_nt,cdr3_aa
TRBJ2-1,TRBV7-6,-,TRBD1,TGTGCCAGCAGCTTTTTAAGCAACCGGGACAGGGCTACTTACAATGAGCAGTTCTTC,CASSFLSNRDRATYNEQFF
TRBJ2-7,TRBV28,-,-,TGTGCCAGCAGTTTTTTTTCGGCGGGATCTTACGAGCAGTACTTC,CASSFFSAGSYEQYF
TRBJ1-2,TRBV4-2,-,TRBD1,TGTGCCAGCAGCCAAGAAAAAAACGAGGGGGCCTATGGCTACACCTTC,CASSQEKNEGAYGYTF
TRBJ2-7,TRBV30,few,-,TGTGCCTGGAGTGTAGGGGACGAGCAGTACTTC,CAWSVGDEQYF
TRBJ1-3,TRBV18,-,TRBD1,TGTGCCAGCTCACCTAAGGGACAGACCTCTGGAAACACCATATATTTT,CASSPKGQTSGNTIYF
TRBJ2-7,TRBV6-5,-,-,TGTGCCAGCGCCCTAACAGGAAACTACGAGCAGTACTTC,CASALTGNYEQYF
TRBJ2-3,TRBV5-4,once,TRBD2,TGTGCCAGCAGCTCGGAACTAAGCGGGAGGGGGACGCAGTATTTT,CASSSELSGRGTQYF
TRBJ2-5,TRBV6-5,-,-,TGTGCCAGCAGTTACTCGCGAGACACAGAAGAGACCCAGTACTTC,CASSYSRDTEETQYF
TRBJ2-2,TRBV25-1,-,-,TGTGCCAGCAGTGATAAGACAGATTCGGCCACCGGGGAGCTGTTTTTT,CASSDKTDSATGELFF
TRBJ2-7,TRBV7-2,-,-,TGTGCCAGCAGTCCAGGGTTGGACGAGCAGTACTTC,CASSPGLDEQYF
TRBJ1-5,TRBV30,-,-,TGTGCCTGGAGCGGGACTATAGATCAGCCCCAGCATTTT,CAWSGTIDQPQHF
TRBJ2-2,TRBV11-3,once,TRBD1,TGTGCCAGCAGCTGGACAGGGTTAGGCACCGGGGAGCTGTTTTTT,CASSWTGLGTGELFF
TRBJ2-2,TRBV7-9,-,TRBD2,TGTGCCAGCACCCCCGCCCTACTAGCGGGAGGCACCGGGGAGCTGTTTTTT,CASTPALLAGGTGELFF
TRBJ2-1,TRBV30,-,TRBD1,TGTGCCTGTAACCCAGGGGGGACAGGCGCTTACAATGAGCAGTTCTTC,CACNPGGTGAYNEQFF
TRBJ1-2,TRBV4-3,-,-,TGCGCCAGCAGCCAAGAAGGACACCGCTATGGCTACACCTTC,CASSQEGHRYGYTF
TRBJ1-4,TRBV28,once,TRBD1,TGTGCCAGCAGTTTATCCCAAAGGGACAGCAAATATGAAGGAAAACTGTTTTTT,CASSLSQRDSKYEGKLFF
TRBJ2-7,TRBV2,-,-,TGTGCCACCACTGGACAGTCAAGCTCCTACGAGCAGTACTTC,CATTGQSSSYEQYF
TRBJ1-6,TRBV9,-,TRBD1,TGTGCCAGCAGCGTAGAGGGACAGGGACCAAATTCACCCCTCCACTTT,CASSVEGQGPNSPLHF
TRBJ2-1,TRBV19,-,-,TGTGCCAGTAGTACGGGGGTGGCGGGGATCTCCTACAATGAGCAGTTCTTC,CASSTGVAGISYNEQFF
TRBJ1-2,TRBV7-2,few,TRBD1,TGTGCCAGCAGCTTAGGGACAGGGTATGGCTACACCTTC,CASSLGTGYGYTF
TRBJ1-5,TRBV28,-,TRBD1,TGTGCCAGCAGTTTATTTCAGGGGGGTAATCAGCCCCAGCATTTT,CASSLFQGGNQPQHF
TRBJ2-1,TRBV27,-,-,TGTGCCAGCAGTGTGGGGGCTAGCTACAATGAGCAGTTCTTC,CASSVGASYNEQFF
TRBJ2-2,TRBV10-3,-,TRBD1,TGTGCCATCAGTGGACCTGGGGACAGATCGAACACCGGGGAGCTGTTTTTT,CAISGPGDRSNTGELFF
TRBJ2-2,TRBV18,-,TRBD1,TGTGCCAGCTCGCAACAGGGGTTCTCCGGGGAGCTGTTTTTT,CASSQQGFSGELFF
TRBJ2-3,TRBV5-1,-,TRBD2,TGCGCCAGCAGAATTGCGGGGGGGGACTTCACAGATACGCAGTATTTT,CASRIAGGDFTDTQYF
TRBJ2-2,TRBV9,-,TRBD2,TGTGCCAGCAGCGTAGTTTTAACTAGCGGGAGGGGGCCCGGGGGGGCCGGGGAGCTGTTTTTT,CASSVVLTSGRGPGGAGELFF
TRBJ2-3,TRBV5-1,-,TRBD2,TGCGCCAGCAGCTTGTATGAGCGGGGGGTCTTAGATACGCAGTATTTT,CASSLYERGVLDTQYF
TRBJ2-7,TRBV7-2,-,TRBD1,TGTGCCAGCAGCCCGGGACAGGGACCCTACGAGCAGTACTTC,CASSPGQGPYEQYF
TRBJ1-4,TRBV6-5,-,-,TGTGCCAGCAGTTACCGGTCCAGGGGTGAAAAACTGTTTTTT,CASSYRSRGEKLFF
TRBJ1-2,TRBV5-1,once,TRBD1,TGCGCCAGTCGAAGGGACAGGAGCTATGGCTACACCTTC,CASRRDRSYGYTF
TRBJ2-1,TRBV6-5,-,TRBD2,TGTGCCAGCAGTTACCGGGCTAGCGGGGTCGATGAGCAGTTCTTC,CASSYRASGVDEQFF
TRBJ1-2,TRBV10-3,-,-,TGTGCCACCACTCGTAGGGGAAAAGAGTTGACTAACTATGGCTACACCTTC,CATTRRGKELTNYGYTF
TRBJ1-1,TRBV5-1,-,TRBD1,TGCGCCAGCAGCGCACACCTGACAGGGGAGAACACTGAAGCTTTCTTT,CASSAHLTGENTEAFF
TRBJ1-5,TRBV6-1,-,TRBD1,TGTGCCAGCAGTGAAGAGACAGGGGGCGAATTCTTTCCCCCAAAACAGCCCCAGCATTTT,CASSEETGGEFFPPKQPQHF
TRBJ2-1,TRBV6-4,-,TRBD2,TGTGCCAGCAGTGAAACTAGCGGGGGTTACAATGAGCAGTTCTTC,CASSETSGGYNEQFF
TRBJ2-4,TRBV2,-,-,TGTGCCAGCAGGGCGCTCGTGCAGGGTGAAGTTCAGTACTTC,CASRALVQGEVQYF
TRBJ1-4,TRBV28,-,-,TGTGCCAGCAGTTCCCGGATCGGGGATGAAAAACTGTTTTTT,CASSSRIGDEKLFF
TRBJ2-3,TRBV9,-,-,TGTGCCAGCAGCGGGGGACTCCTTAGCACAGATACGCAGTATTTT,CASSGGLLSTDTQYF
TRBJ1-2,TRBV18,once,-,TGTGCCAGCTCACCACCGAGGTTCTATGGCTACACCTTC,CASSPPRFYGYTF
TRBJ2-1,TRBV7-9,-,-,TGTGCCAGCAGCTGGGTGTCGGCGGGCTCCTTTAATGAGCAGTTCTTC,CASSWVSAGSFNEQFF
TRBJ2-5,TRBV6-4,-,-,TGTGCCAGCCCTACCGAAGAGACCCAGTACTTC,CASPTEETQYF
TRBJ2-7,TRBV6-5,-,-,TGTGCCAGCATCGGGGGGCAATACGAGCAGTACTTC,CASIGGQYEQYF
TRBJ1-1,TRBV6-5,-,TRBD1,TGTGCCAGCAGTTACTCGGGACAGGGTACGACTGAAGCTTTCTTT,CASSYSGQGTTEAFF
TRBJ2-1,TRBV5-1,-,TRBD2,TGCGCCAGCAGGCCGGGGGGGCCCTACAATGAGCAGTTCTTC,CASRPGGPYNEQFF
TRBJ2-3,TRBV19,-,-,TGTGCCAGTAGTTTAAGCACAGATACGCAGTATTTT,CASSLSTDTQYF
TRBJ2-2,TRBV7-9,-,-,TGTGCCAGCAGCTTTCAACAGGGAACCGGGGAGCTGTTTTTT,CASSFQQGTGELFF
TRBJ2-5,TRBV28,few,TRBD2,TGTGCCAGCAGTTTATCGCCAGCGGGAGGGCCGAAGACCCAGTACTTC,CASSLSPAGGPKTQYF
TRBJ2-3,TRBV2,-,-,TGTGCCAGCAAGACTAGTAGAACGACAGATACGCAGTATTTT,CASKTSRTTDTQYF
TRBJ2-1,TRBV6-5,-,TRBD1,TGTGCCAGCAGTTACGGGGACAGGTATCCAACCAATGAGCAGTTCTTC,CASSYGDRYPTNEQFF
TRBJ1-2,TRBV6-6,-,TRBD1,TGTGCCACCCGTTCGGACAGGGTTGGCTACACCTTC,CATRSDRVGYTF
TRBJ2-5,TRBV6-5,-,-,TGTGCCAGCAGTTACTCGACAGGAGCACAAGAGACCCAGTACTTC,CASSYSTGAQETQYF
TRBJ1-2,TRBV7-2,-,-,TGTGCCAGCAGCCCCACTCGGACAGTCGGCTATGGCTACACCTTC,CASSPTRTVGYGYTF
TRBJ1-1,TRBV6-5,-,-,TGTGCCAGCAGTTACAGGGGTGTGTACACTGAAGCTTTCTTT,CASSYRGVYTEAFF
TRBJ2-5,TRBV9,-,-,TGTGCCAGCAGCGTTGGGACTGTTGGGACCCAGTACTTC,CASSVGTVGTQYF
TRBJ2-1,TRBV10-2,-,-,TGCGCCAGCAAGGAGGGATTAAGCTCCTACAATGAGCAGTTCTTC,CASKEGLSSYNEQFF